The 21 T cell receptor beta chains below all came from one sample that was sequenced in a study of cytomegalovirus exposure and HLA in healthy donors. Sequencing used immunoSEQ multiplex PCR; TCRdb keeps in-frame clones, though not all of them. This sample has 100,000 to 130,000 clones, with approximately 94% found just once. Material for sequencing was PBMCs. These receptor sequences come from a woman in her late teens or twenties in good health and CMV-seronegative.

The chain has TRBV4-2 and TRBJ2-3; tentative D call: TRBD2 (5 bases). This CDR3 region has 17 residues. The V and J ends lost 0 bases and 6 bases respectively, with 19 bases between them. From germline, CDR1 is LGHNA and CDR2 YNFKEQ. The CDR3 nucleotides read TGTGCCAGCAGCCAAGAGGGGTCGAGCGGTGCTTGGGATACGCAGTATTTT. It specifies CASSQEGSSGAWDTQYF.

The CDR3 is CATSDRELETQYF. The DNA of the CDR3 is TGTGCCACCAGTGACAGGGAGCTAGAGACCCAGTACTTC. The rearrangement links TRBV15 to TRBJ2-5, with 7 bases identical to TRBD1. The CDR3 spans 13 residues. Germline V gives CDR1 LNHNV, CDR2 YYDKDF (reference sequence). Germline trimming cut 6 bases from V and 4 bases from J; bases unmatched to any gene: 5.

The chain employs TRBV5-3 and TRBJ2-1, with a possible D match to TRBD2 (6 bases). TRBV5-3 has ORF status, its function being uncertain. Trimming took 4 bases from V and 8 from J, leaving 19 bases between them. The CDR3 is made up of 15 amino acids. The CDR3 coding sequence is TGTGCCAGAAGCCGGGACTGGAGGAGTGGGGATGAGCAGTTCTTC. This sequence encodes CARSRDWRSGDEQFF.

The chain employs TRBV30 and TRBJ2-3; the match to TRBD2 covers 14 bases. This CDR3 has 16 residues. V was pared by 2 bases and J by 4 bases, with 5 bases of the junction left unmatched. Germline V lookup: CDR1 GTSNPN, CDR2 SVGIG (reference sequence). The CDR3 nucleotides read TGTGCCTGGAGTCGACTAGCGGGGGGGGCTGCAGATACGCAGTATTTT. Translation gives CAWSRLAGGAADTQYF.

This clone was detected only once. The rearrangement joins TRBV2 to TRBJ1-5, with D possibly matching TRBD1 (6 bases). Germline values: CDR1 SNHLY, CDR2 FYNNEI. This CDR3 comprises 15 residues. V dropped 5 bases and J dropped 3 bases, with 14 bases sitting between them. The CDR3 sequence: CASSPRQGNNQPQHF. The CDR3 region has the DNA TGTGCCAGCAGTCCCCGCCAGGGGAACAATCAGCCCCAGCATTTT.

The chain combines TRBV11-2 with TRBJ2-3; 11 positions agree with TRBD2. The CDR3 extends over 16 amino acids. Germline CDR1 is SGHAT and CDR2 is FQNNGV. The ends lost 4 bases at V and 0 bases at J; junction bases unmatched: 3. CDR3 in amino acids: CASSSLAGVSTDTQYF. The CDR3 DNA sequence: TGTGCCAGCAGCTCACTAGCGGGGGTTAGCACAGATACGCAGTATTTT.

The chain joins TRBV5-6 to TRBJ2-1, with TRBD1 as a possible D gene (5 bases). This CDR3 contains 15 residues. In germline, CDR1 is SGHDT, CDR2 YYEEEE. Deletions cut 5 bases from V and 4 bases from J, with 16 bases between. DNA for the CDR3: TGTGCCAGCAGTTCTGCAGGGTCCGCGTACAATGAGCAGTTCTTC. Protein: CASSSAGSAYNEQFF.

In its sample, this clone was seen once. The rearrangement links TRBV13 to TRBJ1-1; 9 bases agree with TRBD1. With V trimmed by 1 base and J by 6 bases, 6 bases remained unmatched. The CDR3 is made up of 15 amino acids. Germline CDR1 and CDR2: PRHDT and FYEKMQ (reference sequence). The CDR3, as DNA: TGTGCCAGCAGCTTAGTGGGACAGGGTATCCCTGAAGCTTTCTTT. It specifies CASSLVGQGIPEAFF. The whole variable domain, filled in from reference TRBV13 and TRBJ1-1, reads AAGVIQSPRHLIKEKRETATLKCYPIPRHDTVYWYQQGPGQDPQFLISFYEKMQSDKGSIPDRFSAQQFSDYHSELNMSSLELGDSALYFCASSLVGQGIPEAFFGQGTRLTVV.

The chain has TRBV7-3 and TRBJ2-7, with 7 bases aligning to TRBD2. The junction had 6 bases not matched to a gene; V was cut back by 4 bases and J by 3 bases. The V gene's germline CDR1 is SGHTA and CDR2 FQGTGA. The CDR3 covers 14 residues. DNA for the CDR3: TGTGCCAGCAGCTCAAGACTAGCCTGCTACGAGCAGTACTTC. It translates to CASSSRLACYEQYF.

The CDR3 bases are TGTGCCAGCAGCGAATCCGGGACGGGAGATTCACCCCTCCACTTT. Translating it yields CASSESGTGDSPLHF. The V and J genes are TRBV7-8 and TRBJ1-6; perhaps TRBD1 as D (5 bases). V was shortened by 5 bases and J by 8 bases, with 16 bases between the two germline ends. Germline-derived CDR1 and CDR2 are SGHVS and FQNEAQ. This CDR3 contains 15 residues.

This sequence joins TRBV19 and TRBJ1-6; the match to TRBD1 covers 7 bases. The CDR3 contains 16 residues. CDR1 is LNHDA and CDR2 is SQIVND in the germline V gene (reference sequence). After removal of 10 bases from V and 5 bases from J, the junction contained 14 bases not matched to a gene. CDR3 region: CATGAQGGVDNSPLHF. DNA for the CDR3: TGTGCCACGGGGGCCCAGGGGGGAGTGGATAATTCACCCCTCCACTTT.

This clone has a single count. The V gene is TRBV28, the J gene TRBJ2-7, with 7 bases aligning to TRBD1. The J segment lost 2 bases and the V segment lost 6 bases, leaving 7 bases of the junction unmatched. CDR3 length equals 14 residues. CDR1 and CDR2 from the germline V gene are MDHEN and SYDVKM. CDR3 in amino acids: CASRITGDTYEQYF. The CDR3 coding sequence is TGTGCCAGCAGAATCACAGGGGATACCTACGAGCAGTACTTC.

The chain couples TRBV18 to TRBJ2-3; 13 bases fit TRBD2. Unmatched junction bases numbered 1, after V lost 4 bases and J lost 3 bases. The CDR3 sequence is 15 residues long. The germline gives CDR1 KGHSH, CDR2 LQKENI. The CDR3 DNA reads as TGTGCCAGCTCACAGACTAGCGGGGGGACAGATACGCAGTATTTT. This encodes CASSQTSGGTDTQYF. Using reference TRBV18 and TRBJ2-3 for the parts outside the CDR3, the full variable domain is NAGVMQNPRHLVRRRGQEARLRCSPMKGHSHVYWYRQLPEEGLKFMVYLQKENIIDESGMPKERFSAEFPKEGPSILRIQQVVRGDSAAYFCASSQTSGGTDTQYFGPGTRLTVL.

The chain recombines TRBV6-1 with TRBJ1-1; D gene uncertain. This CDR3 is built from 15 residues. Trimming removed 6 bases at V and 1 base at J, with 15 bases between. Germline values: CDR1 MNHNS, CDR2 SASEGT. For the CDR3, the DNA is TGTGCCAGCAGGAGCCCCCCTCTTTGGAACACTGAAGCTTTCTTT. Protein product: CASRSPPLWNTEAFF.

The CDR3 region is CASSLNPSVGLYEQYF. Here the CDR3 DNA reads TGTGCCAGCAGCTTAAACCCGTCGGTGGGGCTTTACGAGCAGTACTTC. This chain connects TRBV7-3 to TRBJ2-7; tentatively, D is TRBD1 (5 bases). Germline assignment: CDR1 SGHTA and CDR2 FQGTGA. V gave up 1 base and J gave up 4 bases, with 17 bases separating them. The length of the CDR3 is 16 residues.

This clone was seen a single time. A junction end diverges from the germline sequence, so it may reflect a read error. This sequence joins TRBV7-9 and TRBJ2-7, with D possibly being TRBD2 (5 bases). Germline CDR1 reads SEHNR; CDR2 reads FQNEAQ (reference sequence). This CDR3 spans 14 amino acids. The CDR3 sequence is CASSLLPSSHEQYF. The CDR3 DNA is TGTGCCAGCAGCCTACTTCCTAGCTCCCACGAGCAGTACTTC.

V gene TRBV5-5 combines with J gene TRBJ1-4; possibly TRBD1 for D (6 bases). Germline V gene lookup returns CDR1 SGHKS and CDR2 YYEKEE (reference sequence). Deletions cut 4 bases from V and 4 bases from J, with 17 bases between. CDR3 length: 16 amino acids. The CDR3 is CASSLGNRVHNEKLFF. DNA for the CDR3: TGTGCCAGCAGCCTCGGTAACAGGGTCCATAATGAAAAACTGTTTTTT.

The rearrangement joins TRBV18 to TRBJ1-1; 10 nucleotides align to TRBD1. V gave up 3 bases and J gave up 4 bases; unmatched junction bases: 5. The length of the CDR3 is 15 residues. CDR1 KGHSH and CDR2 LQKENI come from the germline V gene. CDR3 nucleotide sequence: TGTGCCAGCTCACCGCAGGGACAGGGGAGCACTGAAGCTTTCTTT. This encodes CASSPQGQGSTEAFF.

The V call is TRBV28, the J call TRBJ2-2; 9 bases line up with TRBD2. The trim removed 9 bases at V and 7 bases at J, leaving 0 bases unmatched. Germline V gene sequence: CDR1 MDHEN, CDR2 SYDVKM. This CDR3 spans 11 amino acids. In DNA form, the CDR3 reads TGTGCCAGTAGCGGGAGCGGGGAGCTGTTTTTT. This sequence encodes CASSGSGELFF.

The chain carries TRBV7-6 and TRBJ2-1; 9 nucleotides line up with TRBD2. Per germline, CDR1 SGHVS and CDR2 FNYEAQ. CDR3 size: 17 residues. The ends lost 1 base at V and 9 bases at J; junction bases unmatched: 13. CDR3 amino acids: CASSLDSRRGGLVEQFF. The CDR3 nucleotides are TGTGCCAGCAGCTTAGATTCTCGGCGGGGGGGCCTGGTTGAGCAGTTCTTC.

The chain has TRBV9 and TRBJ1-5, with 7 bases identical to TRBD1. The CDR3 spans 15 residues. Germline V gene lookup returns CDR1 SGDLS and CDR2 YYNGEE. V lost 4 bases and J lost 4; bases outside the gene matches: 8. The DNA of the CDR3 is TGTGCCAGCAGCACCTCCGGGACAGAGAATCAGCCCCAGCATTTT. This translates into CASSTSGTENQPQHF.